These T cell receptor beta chains were read from a single sample in a study of patients and donors after allogeneic stem cell transplantation. Via MiXCR, TCRdb re-called the RT-PCR reads, giving one row per CDR3 protein. The sample consists of approximately 210,000 distinct CDR3 sequences, 41% of them appearing once. Material for sequencing was blood, either unsorted or a sorted T cell fraction (not recorded which). The source of these receptors is a human donor who was either an allogeneic HSCT recipient or a stem cell or donor lymphocyte infusion donor (not recorded which). It is not recorded whose cells these are; they may come from a transplant donor. Both conserved end residues are part of each CDR3. D genes are given only for firm matches. Some rows have no size entry. The others give once, few or many, or a class for an expanded clone.

D gene	V gene	J gene	clone size	CDR3 protein	CDR3 DNA
TRBD2	TRBV29-1	TRBJ2-7	NA	CSVGGEGYEQYF	TGCAGCGTTGGAGGGGAGGGGTACGAGCAGTACTTC
NA	TRBV3-1	TRBJ2-1	few	CASSQELRDAQFF	TGTGCCAGCAGCCAAGAACTTCGAGACGCACAGTTCTTC
NA	TRBV29-1	TRBJ1-1	NA	CSVYDLTGSTEAFF	TGCAGCGTTTATGACCTCACAGGGAGCACTGAAGCTTTCTTT
NA	TRBV5-1	TRBJ1-1	few	CASSLGPGTPEAFF	TGCGCCAGCAGCTTGGGCCCCGGGACACCTGAAGCTTTCTTT
NA	TRBV2	TRBJ1-1	few	CASSGYTEAFF	TGTGCCAGCAGCGGGTACACTGAAGCTTTCTTT
TRBD1	TRBV3-1	TRBJ2-2	NA	CASSPPTGGTGELFF	TGTGCCAGCAGCCCCCCGACAGGGGGGACCGGGGAGCTGTTTTTT
NA	TRBV27	TRBJ1-5	NA	CASSFWRDSNQPQHF	TGTGCCAGCAGTTTCTGGCGGGATAGCAATCAGCCCCAGCATTTT
NA	TRBV5-6	TRBJ1-1	few	CASSLLANTEAFF	TGTGCCAGCAGCTTGCTGGCGAACACTGAAGCTTTCTTT
NA	TRBV27	TRBJ2-3	NA	CASSLTGGQDTQYF	TGTGCCAGCAGTTTGACTGGGGGGCAAGATACGCAGTATTTT
NA	TRBV5-1	TRBJ1-2	NA	CASSFVGLYGYTF	TGCGCCAGCAGCTTTGTAGGATTATATGGCTACACCTTC
NA	TRBV14	TRBJ1-6	NA	CASSQGVNNSPLHF	TGTGCCAGCAGCCAAGGGGTAAATAATTCACCCCTCCACTTT
TRBD2	TRBV7-6	TRBJ2-3	NA	CASSLLAGGHTDTQYF	TGTGCCAGCAGCCTCCTAGCGGGAGGCCACACAGATACGCAGTATTTT
TRBD1	TRBV27	TRBJ1-2	few	CASSSHPPRQGNGYTF	TGTGCCAGCAGTTCACACCCCCCCCGACAGGGGAATGGCTACACCTTC
TRBD1	TRBV5-1	TRBJ1-1	NA	CASSLGVGTGYTEAFF	TGCGCCAGCAGCTTGGGGGTTGGGACAGGGTACACTGAAGCTTTCTTT
TRBD1	TRBV7-9	TRBJ1-4	few	CASSVSQGANEKLFF	TGTGCCAGCAGCGTCTCACAGGGGGCTAATGAAAAACTGTTTTTT
NA	TRBV6-5	TRBJ1-3	few	CASSYGTPGNTIYF	TGTGCCAGCAGTTACGGGACACCTGGAAACACCATATATTTT
NA	TRBV2	TRBJ1-6	few	CASSENEGSPLHF	TGTGCCAGCAGTGAAAACGAGGGGTCACCCCTCCACTTT
NA	TRBV11-2	TRBJ2-1	NA	CASSLDYGGDEQFF	TGTGCCAGCAGCTTAGACTACGGGGGTGATGAGCAGTTCTTC
NA	TRBV5-1	TRBJ2-4	NA	CASSPLLGGKNIQYF	TGCGCCAGCAGCCCCCTTTTAGGGGGGAAAAACATTCAGTACTTC
NA	TRBV7-2	TRBJ2-1	NA	CASSRPLHNEQFF	TGTGCCAGCAGCCGACCCCTTCACAATGAGCAGTTCTTC
TRBD2	TRBV7-2	TRBJ2-3	NA	CASSSRTPGLATDTQYF	TGTGCCAGCAGTTCACGAACGCCGGGACTAGCCACAGATACGCAGTATTTT
TRBD1	TRBV5-1	TRBJ1-3	few	CASSLAGTAVRNTIYF	TGCGCCAGCAGCTTGGCCGGGACAGCGGTCCGAAACACCATATATTTT
TRBD2	TRBV7-8	TRBJ2-3	few	CASSLIELAGELETDTQYF	TGTGCCAGCAGCTTGATAGAACTAGCGGGAGAGTTGGAGACAGATACGCAGTATTTT
TRBD2	TRBV20-1	TRBJ2-7	NA	CSAPGTSGAQYF	TGCAGTGCTCCCGGGACTAGCGGTGCTCAGTACTTC
TRBD1	TRBV28	TRBJ1-2	few	CASIRDRGGYTF	TGTGCCAGCATCCGGGACAGGGGCGGCTACACCTTC
NA	TRBV30	TRBJ1-1	NA	CACLPGGMNTEAFF	TGTGCCTGTCTTCCCGGGGGGATGAACACTGAAGCTTTCTTT
NA	TRBV2	TRBJ1-5	NA	CASSARDFGPQHF	TGTGCCAGCAGTGCAAGAGACTTTGGGCCCCAGCATTTT
TRBD1	TRBV9	TRBJ2-1	few	CASSVVEGTGFNEQFF	TGTGCCAGCAGCGTAGTGGAGGGGACAGGGTTCAATGAGCAGTTCTTC
NA	TRBV29-1	TRBJ1-2	few	CSFTGANYGYTF	TGCAGCTTCACCGGGGCTAACTATGGCTACACCTTC
NA	TRBV29-1	TRBJ1-3	few	CSVRLRVGNTIYF	TGCAGCGTTCGACTACGGGTTGGAAACACCATATATTTT
TRBD1	TRBV30	TRBJ2-3	many	CAWSDPGQGFTDTQYF	TGTGCCTGGAGTGACCCCGGACAGGGGTTCACAGATACGCAGTATTTT
TRBD2	TRBV2	TRBJ2-7	few	CASREGRPATYEQYF	TGTGCCAGCCGGGAGGGGAGGCCGGCCACCTACGAGCAGTACTTC
NA	TRBV5-1	TRBJ1-4	NA	CASSLAPDSVRNEKLFF	TGCGCCAGCAGCTTGGCCCCTGACTCGGTCCGTAATGAAAAACTGTTTTTT
NA	TRBV29-1	TRBJ1-1	few	CSVEEGMNTEAFF	TGCAGCGTTGAGGAGGGTATGAACACTGAAGCTTTCTTT
TRBD2	TRBV7-8	TRBJ2-5	NA	CASSLTGTSGRIQETQYF	TGTGCCAGCAGCTTAACCGGGACTAGCGGGAGGATCCAAGAGACCCAGTACTTC
NA	TRBV7-6	TRBJ2-1	once	CASSSLRSSYNEQFF	TGTGCCAGCAGCTCGCTGAGGAGCTCCTACAATGAGCAGTTCTTC
NA	TRBV7-9	TRBJ1-6	NA	CASSRQALNSPLHF	TGTGCCAGCTCCCGGCAGGCGCTTAATTCACCCCTCCACTTT
TRBD1	TRBV28	TRBJ1-2	NA	CASSFYPVGQGSYGYTF	TGTGCCAGCAGTTTTTACCCCGTGGGACAGGGGTCGTATGGCTACACCTTC
NA	TRBV12-3/TRBV12-4	TRBJ1-1	few	CASSLDTPNTEAFF	TGTGCCAGCAGTTTGGACACACCGAACACTGAAGCTTTCTTT
NA	TRBV30	TRBJ1-1	NA	CAWQGPVPTEAFF	TGTGCCTGGCAGGGACCGGTGCCCACTGAAGCTTTCTTT
TRBD2	TRBV7-4	TRBJ2-1	NA	CASSPKSGRVDEQFF	TGTGCCAGCAGCCCTAAAAGCGGGAGGGTCGATGAGCAGTTCTTC
NA	TRBV4-1	TRBJ1-6	NA	CASSQPQGNYNSPLHF	TGCGCCAGCAGCCAGCCCCAGGGGAACTATAATTCACCCCTCCACTTT
TRBD1	TRBV5-1	TRBJ1-3	NA	CASSQGEPGNTIYF	TGCGCCAGCAGTCAGGGGGAACCTGGAAACACCATATATTTT
NA	TRBV29-1	TRBJ1-4	few	CSVGRDPNEKLFF	TGCAGCGTTGGCCGGGATCCTAATGAAAAACTGTTTTTT
NA	TRBV7-8	TRBJ1-2	NA	CASSLSIGDYGRNGYTF	TGTGCCAGCAGCTTATCGATCGGGGACTATGGGCGGAATGGCTACACCTTC
TRBD1	TRBV6-2/TRBV6-3	TRBJ1-2	NA	CASSPGQTYYTF	TGTGCCAGCAGCCCGGGACAGACCTACTACACCTTC
NA	TRBV6-5	TRBJ2-1	NA	CASSYSRWQGPNEQFF	TGTGCCAGCAGTTACTCGAGGTGGCAGGGCCCGAATGAGCAGTTCTTC
TRBD1	TRBV29-1	TRBJ2-5	NA	CSVATGVIETQYF	TGCAGCGTAGCGACAGGGGTAATCGAGACCCAGTACTTC
TRBD1	TRBV29-1	TRBJ1-2	NA	CSVALLDRGQGNYGYTF	TGCAGCGTTGCCCTTCTCGACCGAGGACAGGGAAACTATGGCTACACCTTC
TRBD2	TRBV7-8	TRBJ2-1	NA	CASSLVASGVYNEQFF	TGTGCCAGCAGCTTAGTAGCTAGCGGGGTTTACAATGAGCAGTTCTTC
NA	TRBV4-3	TRBJ1-1	NA	CASSQELAAQEAFF	TGCGCCAGCAGCCAAGAGCTGGCAGCACAGGAGGCTTTCTTT
NA	TRBV6-5	TRBJ2-4	NA	CASSPGWRRTAKNIQYF	TGTGCCAGCAGTCCCGGATGGCGCAGGACGGCCAAAAACATTCAGTACTTC
NA	TRBV5-6	TRBJ1-5	NA	CASSSPGSPSLPQHF	TGTGCCAGCAGCTCCCCTGGGTCCCCCAGTCTGCCCCAGCATTTT
TRBD2	TRBV6-2/TRBV6-3	TRBJ2-4	NA	CASSYPTSGLAKNIQYF	TGTGCCAGCAGTTACCCGACTAGCGGGTTAGCCAAAAACATTCAGTACTTC